One T cell receptor (beta chain) is described in this entry. The data derive from a study of T cells in Graves' hyperthyroidism and ophthalmopathy. Amplification targeted TCR beta CDR3 regions from RNA transcripts. First-round RT-PCR with HTBI primers amplified the TCR CDR3 region. Using its own MiXCR run on the multiplex PCR reads, TCRdb lists one record per CDR3 protein. Of fewer than 550,000 distinct CDR3 sequences detected, approximately 25% appear once; the ten largest clones hold about 11%. The CDR3 loop spans 14 amino acids. Deletions cut 5 bases from V and 12 bases from J, with 20 bases between. Germline lookup yields CDR1 LNHDA and CDR2 SQIVND (reference sequence).

The chain uses TRBV19 and TRBJ1-3; D not certain. The sequence was collected from a woman in her thirties with Graves' ophthalmopathy. Sample: blood. CDR3 in DNA: TGTGCCAGTAGTTTACGAAATAATCGACTGAGCATATATTTT. Its protein is CASSLRNNRLSIYF.